A single sample gave rise to the 21 T cell receptor beta chains below, sequenced in a study of blood T cell repertoires in COVID-19. Only in-frame clones appear in the TCRdb table, and some are missing; sequencing was by immunoSEQ multiplex PCR. The table shows around 100,000 clones, with around nine tenths occurring only once. Material: peripheral blood. Receptors originate from a human donor in a cohort sampled during active COVID-19.

The CDR3 DNA reads as TGTGCCAGCAGCCAAAGTGGGGTAGCGGGAGAGACCCAGTACTTC. Its protein is CASSQSGVAGETQYF. V and J are TRBV14 and TRBJ2-5; 7 positions match TRBD2. V was pared by 2 bases and J by 4 bases, with 7 bases of the junction left unmatched. The CDR3 has 15 residues. The germline V gene encodes CDR1 SGHDN and CDR2 FVKESK.

The rearrangement links TRBV21-1 to TRBJ1-5; the DNA was not used to check the table's D call, TRBD1. TRBV21-1 constitutes a pseudogene. The CDR3 runs 14 residues. The CDR3 nucleotides read TGTGCCAGCCCATCCAACAGCCCCTATCAGCCCCAGCATTTT. Residues: CASPSNSPYQPQHF.

The table lists this clone with a count of one. The chain employs TRBV6-2 or TRBV6-3 and TRBJ1-4; 7 bases line up with TRBD1. After removal of 2 bases from V and 5 bases from J, the junction contained 17 bases not matched to a gene. Germline V gene data show CDR1 as MNHEY and CDR2 as SVGEGT. This CDR3 is built from 19 residues. The CDR3 loop is CASSYRPGHGMTGNEKLFF. The CDR3 DNA sequence: TGTGCCAGCAGTTACCGACCCGGACACGGGATGACAGGGAATGAAAAACTGTTTTTT.

This clone was recorded once. The chain couples TRBV27 to TRBJ1-2; perhaps TRBD1 as D (6 bases). Trimming removed 3 bases from V and 6 bases from J, with 11 bases in between. The length of the CDR3 is 13 residues. Germline CDR1 reads MNHEY; CDR2 reads SMNVEV (reference sequence). The CDR3 loop reads CASSFRGGHGYTF. The CDR3 DNA is TGTGCCAGCAGTTTTCGTGGGGGCCATGGCTACACCTTC.

This clone was seen just once. The V call is TRBV2, the J call TRBJ2-7, with D maybe TRBD1 (6 bases). The V and J ends lost 7 bases and 4 bases respectively, with 11 bases between them. CDR3 length: 12 amino acids. Germline values: CDR1 SNHLY, CDR2 FYNNEI. CDR3 in amino acids: CASNPQGYEQYF. The CDR3 coding sequence is TGTGCCAGCAATCCACAGGGTTACGAGCAGTACTTC. The full variable domain, in which reference TRBV2 and TRBJ2-7 provide the parts outside the CDR3, is EPEVTQTPSHQVTQMGQEVILRCVPISNHLYFYWYRQILGQKVEFLVSFYNNEISEKSEIFDDQFSVERPDGSNFTLKIRSTKLEDSAMYFCASNPQGYEQYFGPGTRLTVT.

This clone is a singleton in its sample. This chain joins TRBV5-1 and TRBJ2-7; 9 nucleotides agree with TRBD1. This CDR3 region has 14 residues. With V trimmed by 4 bases and J by 6 bases, 8 bases remained unmatched. CDR1 and CDR2 (germline): SGHRS, YFSETQ. CDR3 DNA sequence: TGCGCCAGCAGCCCTGGACAGGGGTTCGTCGAGCAGTACTTC. It yields the protein CASSPGQGFVEQYF.

The chain carries TRBV6-5 and TRBJ2-7; TRBD2 is a possible D gene (6 bases). CDR1 is MNHEY and CDR2 is SVGAGI in the germline V gene. Trimming removed 5 bases from V and 2 bases from J, with 13 bases in between. The CDR3 loop spans 14 amino acids. CDR3 in DNA: TGTGCCAGCAGTACCCCGGGACTTCCCTACGAGCAGTACTTC. Residues: CASSTPGLPYEQYF.

This clone appeared a single time. The V and J genes are TRBV4-3 and TRBJ1-1; perhaps TRBD1 as D (6 bases). The CDR3 is 14 amino acids. The V end lost 2 bases, the J end lost 0 bases, and 7 bases lay between the germline ends. CDR1 and CDR2 (germline): LGHNA, YSLEER. The CDR3 DNA sequence: TGCGCCAGCAGCCAACAGGGGATGAACACTGAAGCTTTCTTT. Its translation: CASSQQGMNTEAFF.

Worth noting for this clone: The sample has other DNA sequences that encode this CDR3 too. V usage is TRBV6-6 and J usage is TRBJ2-7; 10 bases map to TRBD1. The ends lost 5 bases at V and 4 bases at J; junction bases unmatched: 5. The germline V gene encodes CDR1 MNHNY and CDR2 SVGAGI (reference sequence). The CDR3 sequence is 14 residues long. CDR3 nucleotide sequence: TGTGCCAGCAGTCAGACAGGGGGCGGGTACGAGCAGTACTTC. Protein sequence: CASSQTGGGYEQYF.

The J gene is TRBJ2-3, the V gene TRBV29-1; D remains unclear. Germline V lookup: CDR1 SQVTM, CDR2 ANQGSEA. Trimming left V 8 bases short and J 5 bases short, with 14 bases between. CDR3 size: 12 residues. CDR3 loop: CSTPGGRDTQYF. The CDR3 DNA sequence: TGCAGCACCCCCGGTGGGCGAGATACGCAGTATTTT.

The rearrangement links TRBV7-2 to TRBJ2-1; 7 bases agree with TRBD1. This CDR3 has 13 residues. Losses at the gene ends were 1 base for V and 9 bases for J; bases not matched to a gene: 3. Germline values: CDR1 SGHTA, CDR2 FQGNSA. Here the CDR3 reads CASSLGGGSEQFF. The DNA of the CDR3 is TGTGCCAGCAGCTTAGGAGGGGGCAGTGAGCAGTTCTTC.

This chain uses TRBV6-5 with TRBJ1-1, with D perhaps TRBD1 (5 bases). Germline V gene sequence: CDR1 MNHEY, CDR2 SVGAGI. The CDR3 consists of 14 residues. Between the trimmed V and J ends, which lost 2 bases and 4 bases, there was a span of 11 bases. The CDR3 DNA is TGTGCCAGCAGTTACAGGGGACTGGCCACTGAAGCTTTCTTT. It codes for CASSYRGLATEAFF.

This chain links TRBV7-3 with TRBJ2-2, with 7 positions matching TRBD1. CDR1 and CDR2 (germline): SGHTA, FQGTGA. V dropped 5 bases and J dropped 1; count of bases not matched to a gene: 1. The CDR3 totals 14 residues. The CDR3 reads CASSGTVNTGELFF. CDR3 coding DNA: TGTGCCAGCAGCGGGACAGTGAACACCGGGGAGCTGTTTTTT. The variable domain in full, completed from reference TRBV7-3 and TRBJ2-2, reads GAGVSQTPSNKVTEKGKYVELRCDPISGHTALYWYRQSLGQGPEFLIYFQGTGAADDSGLPNDRFFAVRPEGSVSTLKIQRTERGDSAVYLCASSGTVNTGELFFGEGSRLTVL.

CDR3 in amino acids: CASSPRAGGVTDEQFF. The CDR3 DNA sequence: TGTGCCAGCTCACCACGAGCCGGGGGGGTCACAGATGAGCAGTTCTTC. V and J are TRBV18 and TRBJ2-1; TRBD2 matches 8 bases. The CDR3 sequence is 16 residues long. Trimming cost V 1 base and J 8 bases; bases outside gene matches: 10. CDR1 KGHSH and CDR2 LQKENI come from the germline V gene. The full variable domain, with the rest looked up from reference TRBV18 and TRBJ2-1, is NAGVMQNPRHLVRRRGQEARLRCSPMKGHSHVYWYRQLPEEGLKFMVYLQKENIIDESGMPKERFSAEFPKEGPSILRIQQVVRGDSAAYFCASSPRAGGVTDEQFFGPGTRLTVL.

Regarding this clone: Other DNA sequences in the sample encode the same CDR3. J is TRBJ2-1 and V is TRBV9; TRBD1 aligns across 8 bases. CDR1 and CDR2 (germline): SGDLS, YYNGEE. This CDR3 has 17 amino acids. V shed 2 bases, J shed 2 bases, and the junction held 9 bases outside the gene matches. The CDR3 nucleotides are TGTGCCAGCAGCGTTCAAACAGGGGGTGGGACCTACAATGAGCAGTTCTTC. Its protein product is CASSVQTGGGTYNEQFF.

The rearrangement links TRBV4-3 to TRBJ2-5, with D possibly being TRBD1 (5 bases). V was trimmed by 4 bases and J by 2 bases, leaving 11 bases between them. Germline V gene data show CDR1 as LGHNA and CDR2 as YSLEER. This CDR3 is built from 14 residues. CDR3 amino acids: CASSPGPGQETQYF. The CDR3 DNA is TGCGCCAGCAGCCCCGGACCAGGGCAAGAGACCCAGTACTTC.

The table lists this clone with a few counts. J is TRBJ2-2 and V is TRBV7-3, with 11 bases that match TRBD2. V gave up 5 bases and J gave up 7 bases; unmatched junction bases: 3. CDR1 and CDR2 (germline): SGHTA, FQGTGA. The CDR3 runs to 14 residues. The CDR3 coding sequence is TGTGCCAGCAGCCCAGGGACTAGCGGCGGGGAGCTGTTTTTT. Encoded protein: CASSPGTSGGELFF.

The chain couples TRBV10-3 to TRBJ1-1, with 11 bases matching TRBD1. After removal of 4 bases from V and 0 bases from J, the junction contained 13 bases not matched to a gene. The CDR3 runs to 19 residues. The germline V gene encodes CDR1 ENHRY and CDR2 SYGVKD. Here the CDR3 reads CAISVSDRGLGFLNTEAFF. CDR3 sequence (DNA): TGTGCCATCAGTGTATCGGACAGGGGGCTTGGATTCCTGAACACTGAAGCTTTCTTT.

J is TRBJ2-7 and V is TRBV6-5; 8 bases match TRBD1. The ends lost 8 bases at V and 4 bases at J; junction bases unmatched: 10. CDR3 length equals 14 residues. Germline CDR1 reads MNHEY; CDR2 reads SVGAGI. The CDR3 sequence is CASSRQGSAYEQYF. CDR3 sequence (DNA): TGTGCCAGCTCACGACAGGGGTCCGCTTACGAGCAGTACTTC.

The CDR3 DNA is TGTGCCTGGAGGGGGACAGAACAAGAGACCCAGTACTTC. It codes for CAWRGTEQETQYF. V is TRBV30 and J is TRBJ2-5; 7 bases agree with TRBD1. The V and J ends lost 3 bases and 2 bases, in that order; junction bases with no gene match: 3. CDR3 length: 13 residues. Germline V lookup: CDR1 GTSNPN, CDR2 SVGIG (reference sequence).

CDR3 nucleotide sequence: TGCGCCAGCAGCCGAGGACAGGTCGGGGACACTGAAGCTTTCTTT. Its protein product is CASSRGQVGDTEAFF. The chain has TRBV4-1 and TRBJ1-1, with TRBD1 matching over 7 bases. This CDR3 comprises 15 residues. V lost 4 bases to trimming and J lost 3 bases; unmatched junction nucleotides: 8. Looked up from germline, CDR1 is MGHRA and CDR2 is YSYEKL.